The 12 T cell receptor beta chains below all came from one sample that was sequenced in a study of T cells in Graves' hyperthyroidism and ophthalmopathy. Amplification of TCR beta CDR3 regions used RNA as the template. An initial round of RT-PCR targeting the TCR CDR3 relied on the HTBI primer set. Each CDR3 protein gets one entry after TCRdb re-called the multiplex PCR reads with MiXCR. Of approximately 330,000 distinct CDR3 sequences listed, 21% were seen once; the top ten hold over 40%. Sequencing was carried out using blood. The receptors originated from a woman aged 50 to 65 with Graves' hyperthyroidism.

This clonotype showed up many times. The chain recombines TRBV5-4 with TRBJ2-7; weak D call: TRBD1 (6 bases). The CDR3 has 15 amino acids. Germline loops: CDR1 SGHNT, CDR2 YYREEE (reference sequence). V lost 3 bases and J lost 2, with 15 bases in between. The DNA of the CDR3 is TGTGCCAGCAGCTCCAAAGGACAGTTCACCTACGAGCAGTACTTC. Translating it yields CASSSKGQFTYEQYF.

V is TRBV12-3 or TRBV12-4 and J is TRBJ2-1, with 9 bases identical to TRBD1. This CDR3 is 11 amino acids long. J gave up 15 bases and V 4 bases, and 4 bases lay outside the gene matches. The CDR3 DNA is TGTGCCAGCAGTTCCGGGACAGGGCTGTTCTTC. Its translation is CASSSGTGLFF.

This clonotype was seen many times. CDR3 coding DNA: TGTGCCACCAGGGGGGGGATTAACTATGGCTACACCTTC. Protein: CATRGGINYGYTF. The chain employs TRBV2 and TRBJ1-2; 7 nucleotides agree with TRBD1. This CDR3 has 13 amino acids. V lost 10 bases to trimming and J lost 1 base; unmatched junction nucleotides: 6. The germline V gene has CDR1 SNHLY and CDR2 FYNNEI.

In its sample, this clonotype was seen a few times. The chain joins TRBV29-1 to TRBJ2-7, with a weak D call TRBD2 (6 bases). With 0 bases removed from V and 6 bases from J, the gap between germline ends came to 15 bases. Germline V CDR1 and CDR2: SQVTM, ANQGSEA. CDR3 length equals 14 residues. The CDR3 coding sequence is TGCAGCGTTGAAGATCGGGGGATGGGGCTCGAGCAGTACTTC. Translating it yields CSVEDRGMGLEQYF.

The chain is built from TRBV12-3 or TRBV12-4 and TRBJ2-3, with D hard to call. Deletions cut 8 bases from V and 3 bases from J, with 9 bases between. This CDR3 contains 12 residues. The DNA of the CDR3 is TGTGCCAGCGTCCGCGGTACAGATACGCAGTATTTT. Translation gives CASVRGTDTQYF.

This clonotype was counted many times. The rearrangement uses TRBV6-1 and TRBJ2-5, with D maybe TRBD1 (5 bases). This CDR3 has 15 residues. V shed 3 bases and J shed 1 base, with 12 bases lying between them. Germline values: CDR1 MNHNS, CDR2 SASEGT. CDR3 region: CASSELAGFQETQYF. The CDR3 DNA sequence: TGTGCCAGCAGTGAGCTGGCAGGGTTCCAAGAGACCCAGTACTTC.

The V call is TRBV7-3, the J call TRBJ1-1, with D unclear. This CDR3 spans 17 amino acids. Germline V CDR1 and CDR2: SGHTA, FQGTGA. With 5 bases removed from V and 0 bases from J, the gap between germline ends came to 19 bases. In DNA, the CDR3 is TGTGCCAGCAGCCTTATCCCCCTGACAAACCTGAACACTGAAGCTTTCTTT. Translation gives CASSLIPLTNLNTEAFF.

This clonotype was seen a handful of times. The rearrangement uses TRBV5-8 and TRBJ1-2, with a possible D match to TRBD1 (5 bases). Germline CDR1 reads SGHTS; CDR2 reads YDEGEE. This CDR3 comprises 15 residues. V lost 0 bases and J 3 bases, leaving 12 bases between the germline ends. CDR3 coding DNA: TGTGCCAGCAGCTTGGGGCAGGGCCAGGACTATGGCTACACCTTC. This gives the protein CASSLGQGQDYGYTF. Based on the CDR3 plus reference TRBV5-8 and TRBJ1-2, the full variable domain is EAGVTQSPTHLIKTRGQQATLRCSPISGHTSVYWYQQALGLGLQFLLWYDEGEERNRGNFPPRFSGRQFPNYSSELNVNALELEDSALYLCASSLGQGQDYGYTFGSGTRLTVV.

This clonotype appeared many times. The chain uses TRBV11-2 and TRBJ2-3; maybe TRBD1 (6 bases). Germline values: CDR1 SGHAT, CDR2 FQNNGV. Trimming removed 6 bases from V and 4 bases from J, with 8 bases in between. The CDR3 totals 12 residues. The CDR3 DNA follows: TGTGCCAGCAGTTACAGGGCAGATACGCAGTATTTT. Encoded protein: CASSYRADTQYF.

This clonotype has a count of ten or more. The rearrangement links TRBV30 to TRBJ2-5, with TRBD2 matching over 9 bases. This CDR3 has 19 residues. CDR1 GTSNPN and CDR2 SVGIG come from the germline V gene (reference sequence). Trimming took 1 base from V and 5 from J; bases not matched to a gene: 20. The CDR3 coding sequence is TGTGCCTGGAGTGAAGACCGAAGGGCGGGAGGGCCGATTTCGGAGACCCAGTACTTC. It specifies CAWSEDRRAGGPISETQYF.

The count of this clonotype is one. The CDR3 is CSVEVAGSNQPQHF. The CDR3 DNA sequence: TGCAGCGTTGAAGTAGCAGGGTCCAATCAGCCCCAGCATTTT. The chain has TRBV29-1 and TRBJ1-5; D is possibly TRBD1 (5 bases). V lost 1 base, J lost 3 bases, and 10 bases lay in between. The germline gives CDR1 SQVTM, CDR2 ANQGSEA. The length of the CDR3 is 14 residues. Filled out from reference TRBV29-1 and TRBJ1-5, the complete variable domain reads SAVISQKPSRDICQRGTSLTIQCQVDSQVTMMFWYRQQPGQSLTLIATANQGSEATYESGFVIDKFPISRPNLTFSTLTVSNMSPEDSSIYLCSVEVAGSNQPQHFGDGTRLSIL.

The J gene is TRBJ2-3, the V gene TRBV7-6; a possible D gene is TRBD1 (6 bases). This CDR3 has 15 residues. Germline loops: CDR1 SGHVS, CDR2 FNYEAQ. Trimming took 3 bases from V and 3 from J, leaving 13 bases between them. CDR3: CASSLSFGQTDTQYF. DNA of the CDR3: TGTGCCAGCAGCTTGAGTTTCGGACAGACAGATACGCAGTATTTT.